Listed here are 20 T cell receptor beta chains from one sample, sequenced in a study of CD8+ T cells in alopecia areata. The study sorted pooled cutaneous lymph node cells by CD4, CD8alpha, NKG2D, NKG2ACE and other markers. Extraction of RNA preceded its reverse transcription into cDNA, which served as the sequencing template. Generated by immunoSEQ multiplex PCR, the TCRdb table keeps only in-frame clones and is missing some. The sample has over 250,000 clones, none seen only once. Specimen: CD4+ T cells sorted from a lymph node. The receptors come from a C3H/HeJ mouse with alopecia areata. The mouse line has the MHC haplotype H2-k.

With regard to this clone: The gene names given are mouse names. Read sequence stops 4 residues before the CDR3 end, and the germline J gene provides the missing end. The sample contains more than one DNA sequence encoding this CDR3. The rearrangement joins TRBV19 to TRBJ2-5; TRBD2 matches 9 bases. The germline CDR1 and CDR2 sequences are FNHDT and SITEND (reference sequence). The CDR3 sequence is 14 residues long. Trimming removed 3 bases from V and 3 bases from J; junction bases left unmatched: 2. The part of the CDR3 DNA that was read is TGTGCCAGCAGTACCGACTGGGGGCAAGAC. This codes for CASSTDWGQD. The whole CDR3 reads CASSTDWGQDTQYF.

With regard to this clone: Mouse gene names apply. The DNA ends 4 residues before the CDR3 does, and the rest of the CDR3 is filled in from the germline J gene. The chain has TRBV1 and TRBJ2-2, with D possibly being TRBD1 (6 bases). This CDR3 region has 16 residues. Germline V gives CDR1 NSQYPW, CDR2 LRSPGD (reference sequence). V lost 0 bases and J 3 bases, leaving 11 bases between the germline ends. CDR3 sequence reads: CTCSADGQGYTGQLYF. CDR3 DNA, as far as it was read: TGCACCTGCAGTGCAGATGGCCAGGGGTACACCGGG.

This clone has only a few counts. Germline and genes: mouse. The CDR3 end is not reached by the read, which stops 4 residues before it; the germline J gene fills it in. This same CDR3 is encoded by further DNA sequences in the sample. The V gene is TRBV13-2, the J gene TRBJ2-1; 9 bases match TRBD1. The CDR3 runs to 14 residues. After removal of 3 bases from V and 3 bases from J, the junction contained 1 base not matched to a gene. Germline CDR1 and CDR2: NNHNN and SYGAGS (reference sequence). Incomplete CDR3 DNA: TGTGCCAGCGGTGGGGGACAGGGCTATGCT. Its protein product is CASGGGQGYA. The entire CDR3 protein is CASGGGQGYAEQFF.

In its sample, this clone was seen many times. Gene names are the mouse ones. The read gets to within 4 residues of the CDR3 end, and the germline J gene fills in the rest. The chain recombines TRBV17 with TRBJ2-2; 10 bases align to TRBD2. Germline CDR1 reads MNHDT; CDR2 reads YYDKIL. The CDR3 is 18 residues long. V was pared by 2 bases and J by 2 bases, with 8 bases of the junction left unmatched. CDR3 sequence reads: CASSRRRLGGDNTGQLYF. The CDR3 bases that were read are TGTGCTAGCAGTAGACGTCGACTGGGGGGCGACAACACCGGG. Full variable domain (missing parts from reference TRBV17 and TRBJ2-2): DTTVKQNPRYKLARVGKPVNLICSQTMNHDTMYWYQKKPNQAPKLLLFYYDKILNREADTFEKFQSSRPNNSFCSLYIGSAGLEYSAMYLCASSRRRLGGDNTGQLYFGEGSKLTVL.

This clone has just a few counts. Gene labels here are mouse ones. CDR3 residues: CASGDGGGRGDTQYF. CDR3 bases read: TGTGCCAGCGGTGATGGGGGGGGGCGCGGAGAC. This chain connects TRBV13-2 to TRBJ2-5, with 8 bases that match TRBD2. The CDR3 end falls 4 residues outside the read, so it is completed with the germline J gene. The germline V gene has CDR1 NNHNN and CDR2 SYGAGS (reference sequence). The CDR3 extends over 15 amino acids.

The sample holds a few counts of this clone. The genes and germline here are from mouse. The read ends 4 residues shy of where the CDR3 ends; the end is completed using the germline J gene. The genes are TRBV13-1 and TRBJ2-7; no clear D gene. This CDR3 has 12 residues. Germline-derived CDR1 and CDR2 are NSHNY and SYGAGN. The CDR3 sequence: CASSAHPYEQYF. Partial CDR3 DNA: TGTGCCAGCAGTGCACATCCTTAT.

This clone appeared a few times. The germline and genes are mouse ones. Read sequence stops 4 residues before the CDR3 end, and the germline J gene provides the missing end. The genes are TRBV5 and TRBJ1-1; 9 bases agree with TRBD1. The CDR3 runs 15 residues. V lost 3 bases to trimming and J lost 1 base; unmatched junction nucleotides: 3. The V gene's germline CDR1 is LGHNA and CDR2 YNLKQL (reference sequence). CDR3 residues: CASSQGQGGNTEVFF. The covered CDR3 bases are TGTGCCAGCAGCCAGGGACAGGGTGGAAACACA.

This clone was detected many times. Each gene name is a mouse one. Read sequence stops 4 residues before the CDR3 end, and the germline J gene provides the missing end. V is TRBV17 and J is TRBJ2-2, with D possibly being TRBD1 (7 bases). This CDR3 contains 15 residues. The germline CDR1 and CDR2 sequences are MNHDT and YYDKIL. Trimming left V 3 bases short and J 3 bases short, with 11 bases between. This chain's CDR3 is CASSSRRGDTGQLYF. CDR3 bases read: TGTGCTAGCAGTAGTCGCAGGGGGGACACCGGG.

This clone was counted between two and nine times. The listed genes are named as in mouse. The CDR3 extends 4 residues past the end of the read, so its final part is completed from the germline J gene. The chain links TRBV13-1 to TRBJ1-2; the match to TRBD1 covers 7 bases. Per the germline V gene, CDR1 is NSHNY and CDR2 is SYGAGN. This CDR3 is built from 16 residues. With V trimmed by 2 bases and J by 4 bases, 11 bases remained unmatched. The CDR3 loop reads CASSEPEGGRGSDYTF. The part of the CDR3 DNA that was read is TGTGCCAGCAGTGAGCCTGAAGGGGGCCGGGGCTCC.

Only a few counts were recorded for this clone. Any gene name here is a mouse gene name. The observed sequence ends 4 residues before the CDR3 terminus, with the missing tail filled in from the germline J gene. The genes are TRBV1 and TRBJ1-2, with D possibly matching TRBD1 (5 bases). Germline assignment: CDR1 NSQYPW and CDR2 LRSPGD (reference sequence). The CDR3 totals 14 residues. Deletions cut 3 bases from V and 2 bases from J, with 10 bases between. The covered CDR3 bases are TGCACCTGCAGTGCTCCAGGGAAGAACTCC. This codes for CTCSAPGKNS. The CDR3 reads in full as CTCSAPGKNSDYTF. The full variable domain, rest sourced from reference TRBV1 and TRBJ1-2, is VTLLEQNPRWRLVPRGQAVNLRCILKNSQYPWMSWYQQDLQKQLQWLFTLRSPGDKEVKSLPGADYLATRVTDTELRLQVANMSQGRTLYCTCSAPGKNSDYTFGSGTRLLVI.

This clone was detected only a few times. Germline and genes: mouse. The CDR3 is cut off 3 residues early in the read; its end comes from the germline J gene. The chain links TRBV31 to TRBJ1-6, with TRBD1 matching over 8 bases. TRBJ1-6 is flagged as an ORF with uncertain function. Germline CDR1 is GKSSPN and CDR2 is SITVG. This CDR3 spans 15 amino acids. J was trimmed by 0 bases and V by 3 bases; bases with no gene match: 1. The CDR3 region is CAWRDRDSYNSPLYF. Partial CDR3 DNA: TGTGCCTGGAGGGACAGGGATTCCTATAATTCGCCC.

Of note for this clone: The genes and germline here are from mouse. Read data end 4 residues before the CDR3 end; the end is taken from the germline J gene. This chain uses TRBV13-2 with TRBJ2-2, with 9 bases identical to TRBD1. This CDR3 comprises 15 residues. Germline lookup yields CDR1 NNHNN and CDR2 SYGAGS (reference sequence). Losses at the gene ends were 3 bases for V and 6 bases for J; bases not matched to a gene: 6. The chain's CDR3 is CASGVRDRVPGQLYF. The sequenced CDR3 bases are TGTGCCAGCGGTGTCCGGGACAGGGTTCCCGGG.

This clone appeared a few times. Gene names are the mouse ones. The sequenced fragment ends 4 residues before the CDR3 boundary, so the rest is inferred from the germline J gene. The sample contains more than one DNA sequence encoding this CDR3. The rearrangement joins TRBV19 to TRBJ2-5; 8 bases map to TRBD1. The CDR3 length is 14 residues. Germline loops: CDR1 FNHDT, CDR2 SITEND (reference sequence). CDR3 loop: CASSIGTGKDTQYF. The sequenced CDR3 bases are TGTGCCAGCAGTATAGGGACAGGGAAAGAC.

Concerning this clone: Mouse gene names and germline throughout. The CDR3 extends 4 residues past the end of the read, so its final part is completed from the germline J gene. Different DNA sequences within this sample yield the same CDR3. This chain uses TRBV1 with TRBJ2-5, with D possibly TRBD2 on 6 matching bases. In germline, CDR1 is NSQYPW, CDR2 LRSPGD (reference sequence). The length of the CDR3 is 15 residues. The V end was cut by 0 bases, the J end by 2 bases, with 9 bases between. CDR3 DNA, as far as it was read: TGCACCTGCAGTGCAGACAGTGGGGGCCAAGAC. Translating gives CTCSADSGGQD. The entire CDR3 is CTCSADSGGQDTQYF.

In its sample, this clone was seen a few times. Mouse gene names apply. CDR3 region: CASGAVWGSSYEQYF. Incomplete CDR3 DNA: TGTGCCAGCGGTGCTGTCTGGGGGTCCTCCTAT. The chain couples TRBV13-2 to TRBJ2-7; TRBD2 agrees at 7 bases. The read ends 4 residues before the CDR3 terminus; that terminus is restored from the germline J gene. The CDR3 sequence is 15 residues long. Trimming at V came to 3 bases and at J to 0 bases, leaving 6 bases not matched to a gene. Germline CDR1 reads NNHNN; CDR2 reads SYGAGS (reference sequence).

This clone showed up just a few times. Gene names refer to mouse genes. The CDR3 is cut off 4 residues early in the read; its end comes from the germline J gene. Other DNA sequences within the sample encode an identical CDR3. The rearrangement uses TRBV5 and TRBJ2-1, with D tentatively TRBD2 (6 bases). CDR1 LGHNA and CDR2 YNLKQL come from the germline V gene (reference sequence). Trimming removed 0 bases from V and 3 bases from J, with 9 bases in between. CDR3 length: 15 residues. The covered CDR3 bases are TGTGCCAGCAGCCAAGAAACGGGACTCTATGCT. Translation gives CASSQETGLYA. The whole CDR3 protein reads CASSQETGLYAEQFF.

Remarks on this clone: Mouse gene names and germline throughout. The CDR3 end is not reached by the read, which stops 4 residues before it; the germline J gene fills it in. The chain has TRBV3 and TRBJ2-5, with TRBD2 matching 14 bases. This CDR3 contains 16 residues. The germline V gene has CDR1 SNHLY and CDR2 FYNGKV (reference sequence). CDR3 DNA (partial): TGTGCCAGCAGCTCCGGGACTGGGGGGGCAGGAGAC. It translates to CASSSGTGGAGD. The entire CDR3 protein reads CASSSGTGGAGDTQYF.

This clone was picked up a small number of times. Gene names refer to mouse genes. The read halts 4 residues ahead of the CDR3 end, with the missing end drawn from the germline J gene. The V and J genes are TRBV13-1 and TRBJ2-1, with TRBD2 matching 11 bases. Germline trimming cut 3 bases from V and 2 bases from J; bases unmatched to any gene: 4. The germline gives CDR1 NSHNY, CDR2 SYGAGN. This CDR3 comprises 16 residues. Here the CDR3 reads CASSGRGLGDYAEQFF. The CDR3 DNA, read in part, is TGTGCCAGCAGTGGAAGGGGACTGGGGGACTATGCT.

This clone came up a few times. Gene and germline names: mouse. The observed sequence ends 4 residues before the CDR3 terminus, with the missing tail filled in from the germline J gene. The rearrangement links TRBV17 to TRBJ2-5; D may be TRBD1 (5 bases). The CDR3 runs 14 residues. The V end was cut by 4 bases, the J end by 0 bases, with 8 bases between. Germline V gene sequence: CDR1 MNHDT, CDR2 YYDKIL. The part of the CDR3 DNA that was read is TGTGCTAGCAGTAAGGGGATTAACCAAGAC. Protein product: CASSKGINQD. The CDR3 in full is CASSKGINQDTQYF.

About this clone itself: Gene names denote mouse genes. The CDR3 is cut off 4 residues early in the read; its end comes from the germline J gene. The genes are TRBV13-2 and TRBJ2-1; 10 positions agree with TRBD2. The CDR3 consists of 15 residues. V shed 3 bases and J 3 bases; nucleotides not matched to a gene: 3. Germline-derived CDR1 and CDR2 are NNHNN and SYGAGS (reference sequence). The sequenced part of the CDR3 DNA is TGTGCCAGCGGTGGCGCTGGGGGGGCCTATGCT. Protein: CASGGAGGAYA. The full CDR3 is CASGGAGGAYAEQFF.